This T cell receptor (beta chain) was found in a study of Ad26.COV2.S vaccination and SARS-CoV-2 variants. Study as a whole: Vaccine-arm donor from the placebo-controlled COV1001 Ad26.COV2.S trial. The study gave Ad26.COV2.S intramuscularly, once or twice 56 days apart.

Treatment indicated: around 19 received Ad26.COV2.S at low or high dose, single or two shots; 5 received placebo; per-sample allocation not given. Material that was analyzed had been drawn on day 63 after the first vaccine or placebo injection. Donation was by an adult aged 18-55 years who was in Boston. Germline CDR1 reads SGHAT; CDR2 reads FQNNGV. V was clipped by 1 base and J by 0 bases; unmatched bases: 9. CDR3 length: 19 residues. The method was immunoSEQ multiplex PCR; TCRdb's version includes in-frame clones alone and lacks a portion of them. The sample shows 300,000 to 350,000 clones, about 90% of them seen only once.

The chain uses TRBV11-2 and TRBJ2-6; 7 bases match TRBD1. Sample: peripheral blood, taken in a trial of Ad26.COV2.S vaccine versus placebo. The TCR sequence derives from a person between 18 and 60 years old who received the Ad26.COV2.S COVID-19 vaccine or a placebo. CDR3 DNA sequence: TGTGCCAGCAGCTTAGGTTTAACAGGGGTCTACTCTGGGGCCAACGTCCTGACTTTC. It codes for CASSLGLTGVYSGANVLTF.